The 21 T cell receptor beta chains presented below share a single source sample, sequenced in a study of blood T cell repertoires in COVID-19. TCRdb's copy holds only in-frame clones and misses some; the assay was immunoSEQ multiplex PCR. This table has 150,000 to 200,000 clones, around four fifths appearing once. Sequencing input: peripheral blood. The receptors here all came from a woman in her twenties or thirties with acute or convalescent COVID-19.

This rearrangement joins TRBV18 to TRBJ1-2; possible D gene TRBD1, 5 bases. The germline CDR1 and CDR2 sequences are KGHSH and LQKENI. The CDR3 is 13 residues long. Trimming pared 1 base from V and 4 bases from J, leaving 7 bases between. The CDR3 region has the DNA TGTGCCAGCTCACCACAGGGGATCTATGGCTACACCTTC. Translating it yields CASSPQGIYGYTF.

This chain connects TRBV4-3 to TRBJ2-3; 10 nucleotides agree with TRBD1. Germline V lookup: CDR1 LGHNA, CDR2 YSLEER. J gave up 4 bases and V 3 bases, and 4 bases lay outside the gene matches. The CDR3 sequence is 15 residues long. In nucleotides, the CDR3 is TGCGCCAGCAGCCATGGGACAGGGGAGGCAGATACGCAGTATTTT. Its protein is CASSHGTGEADTQYF.

The CDR3 DNA follows: TGTGCCAGCAGCCCCCGGGGTAGCGGGAGGCATGAGCAGTTCTTC. This codes for CASSPRGSGRHEQFF. This sequence joins TRBV13 and TRBJ2-1, with TRBD2 matching over 10 bases. In germline, CDR1 is PRHDT, CDR2 FYEKMQ (reference sequence). The length of the CDR3 is 15 residues. The ends lost 5 bases at V and 8 bases at J; junction bases unmatched: 9. Full variable domain (remainder filled in from reference TRBV13 and TRBJ2-1): AAGVIQSPRHLIKEKRETATLKCYPIPRHDTVYWYQQGPGQDPQFLISFYEKMQSDKGSIPDRFSAQQFSDYHSELNMSSLELGDSALYFCASSPRGSGRHEQFFGPGTRLTVL.

The V and J genes are TRBV28 and TRBJ2-3; 10 nucleotides match TRBD2. The CDR3 runs to 15 residues. Per germline, CDR1 MDHEN and CDR2 SYDVKM. With 5 bases clipped from V and 4 bases from J, the junction kept 6 bases outside the gene matches. This CDR3 reads CASSPLAGVADTQYF. CDR3 nucleotides: TGTGCCAGCAGTCCCCTAGCGGGAGTGGCAGATACGCAGTATTTT.

The chain combines TRBV2 with TRBJ2-5; 11 positions agree with TRBD2. The V gene end was trimmed by 4 bases and the J gene end by 4 bases; junction bases not matched to a gene: 2. In germline, CDR1 is SNHLY, CDR2 FYNNEI. The CDR3 covers 14 residues. The CDR3 reads CASSGSGRGETQYF. The CDR3 DNA follows: TGTGCCAGCAGTGGTAGCGGGAGGGGAGAGACCCAGTACTTC.

The rearrangement joins TRBV6-5 to TRBJ1-6; 7 nucleotides line up with TRBD1. The CDR3 contains 14 residues. Trimming took 8 bases from V and 7 from J; bases not matched to a gene: 8. Germline lookup yields CDR1 MNHEY and CDR2 SVGAGI. The CDR3 DNA is TGTGCCAGCGGGTTACAGGGGTGGAATTCACCCCTCCACTTT. Its protein is CASGLQGWNSPLHF.

This chain uses TRBV28 with TRBJ1-5; D is undetermined. There are 17 residues in the CDR3. V lost 6 bases and J 0 bases, leaving 18 bases between the germline ends. CDR1 and CDR2 from the germline V gene are MDHEN and SYDVKM. This CDR3 is CASRSIEGASSNQPQHF. The CDR3 nucleotides read TGTGCCAGCAGGTCGATCGAGGGAGCCTCTAGCAATCAGCCCCAGCATTTT. Complete variable domain (other parts from reference TRBV28 and TRBJ1-5): DVKVTQSSRYLVKRTGEKVFLECVQDMDHENMFWYRQDPGLGLRLIYFSYDVKMKEKGDIPEGYSVSREKKERFSLILESASTNQTSMYLCASRSIEGASSNQPQHFGDGTRLSIL.

The chain employs TRBV20-1 and TRBJ2-1, with 8 nucleotides matching TRBD2. There are 16 residues in the CDR3. Germline values: CDR1 DFQATT, CDR2 SNEGSKA (reference sequence). Unmatched junction bases numbered 14, after V lost 3 bases and J lost 7 bases. CDR3 protein: CSASHISGVVRNEQFF. Written as DNA, the CDR3 is TGCAGTGCTAGTCACATTAGCGGGGTCGTTAGGAATGAGCAGTTCTTC.

This rearrangement joins TRBV6-5 to TRBJ2-7; the D gene is possibly TRBD2 (6 bases). Germline loops: CDR1 MNHEY, CDR2 SVGAGI. The CDR3 contains 12 residues. Trimming took 6 bases from V and 5 from J, leaving 11 bases between them. CDR3 region: CASRTGVNEQYF. The DNA for the CDR3 is TGTGCCAGCAGGACGGGAGTAAACGAGCAGTACTTC.

V usage is TRBV7-8 and J usage is TRBJ2-1, with 11 bases fitting TRBD2. J lost 5 bases, V lost 6 bases, and 6 bases had no gene match. The CDR3 loop spans 15 amino acids. CDR1 and CDR2 (germline): SGHVS, FQNEAQ. CDR3 protein: CASRATSGRNNEQFF. CDR3 sequence (DNA): TGTGCCAGCAGGGCTACTAGCGGGAGAAACAATGAGCAGTTCTTC.

This chain links TRBV30 with TRBJ1-2; 7 bases align to TRBD1. Germline V gene lookup returns CDR1 GTSNPN and CDR2 SVGIG (reference sequence). Losses at the gene ends were 0 bases for V and 6 bases for J; bases not matched to a gene: 10. This CDR3 has 15 residues. The CDR3 bases are TGTGCCTGGAGTGTACGGCGTCAGGGGGTTAATGGCTACACCTTC. It is translated as CAWSVRRQGVNGYTF. Combining the CDR3 with reference TRBV30 and TRBJ1-2 gives the whole variable domain SQTIHQWPATLVQPVGSPLSLECTVEGTSNPNLYWYRQAAGRGLQLLFYSVGIGQISSEVPQNLSASRPQDRQFILSSKKLLLSDSGFYLCAWSVRRQGVNGYTFGSGTRLTVV.

This clone was found a few times. V is TRBV19 and J is TRBJ2-7; 8 bases agree with TRBD1. Unmatched junction bases numbered 7, after V lost 5 bases and J lost 4 bases. CDR1 and CDR2 (germline): LNHDA, SQIVND (reference sequence). The CDR3 length is 14 residues. CDR3: CASSSAGGGYEQYF. The DNA for the CDR3 is TGTGCCAGTAGTTCCGCAGGGGGCGGTTACGAGCAGTACTTC. The variable domain in full, with the rest retrieved from reference TRBV19 and TRBJ2-7, is DGGITQSPKYLFRKEGQNVTLSCEQNLNHDAMYWYRQDPGQGLRLIYYSQIVNDFQKGDIAEGYSVSREKKESFPLTVTSAQKNPTAFYLCASSSAGGGYEQYFGPGTRLTVT.

This clone has a count of ten or more. The CDR3, as DNA: TGTGCCAGCAGTTACGGACAGGGCAATACGTACTTC. As protein: CASSYGQGNTYF. V and J are TRBV27 and TRBJ2-7; TRBD1 matches at 8 bases. Germline values: CDR1 MNHEY, CDR2 SMNVEV (reference sequence). This CDR3 is 12 amino acids long. V lost 4 bases to trimming and J lost 12 bases; unmatched junction nucleotides: 8.

The gene calls are TRBV4-3 and TRBJ1-5; D ambiguous. Trimming shortened V by 2 bases and J by 3 bases, and 14 bases separated the two germline ends. This CDR3 has 16 residues. Germline CDR1 LGHNA, CDR2 YSLEER. CDR3 residues: CASSQRLPPANQPQHF. CDR3 bases: TGCGCCAGCAGCCAACGCCTACCCCCCGCCAATCAGCCCCAGCATTTT.

The rearrangement uses TRBV28 and TRBJ2-1, with D tentatively TRBD1 (6 bases). V shed 4 bases and J shed 5 bases, with 24 bases lying between them. From germline, CDR1 is MDHEN and CDR2 SYDVKM. The CDR3 sequence is 18 residues long. CDR3 protein: CASSSPNRLGDINNEQFF. CDR3 in DNA: TGTGCCAGCAGTTCGCCTAATAGGTTAGGGGACATAAACAATGAGCAGTTCTTC.

This sequence joins TRBV6-2 or TRBV6-3 and TRBJ1-5; D not resolved. Trimming removed 2 bases from V and 6 bases from J, with 5 bases in between. CDR3 length equals 12 residues. Germline loops: CDR1 MNHEY, CDR2 SVGEGT. The CDR3 DNA reads TGTGCCAGCAGTTACAGCTCTCAGCCCCAGCATTTT. Encoded protein: CASSYSSQPQHF.

This chain connects TRBV19 to TRBJ1-1; tentative D call: TRBD1 (6 bases). Trimming removed 7 bases at V and 7 bases at J, with 13 bases between. The germline gives CDR1 LNHDA, CDR2 SQIVND (reference sequence). There are 12 residues in the CDR3. The CDR3 region has the DNA TGTGCCAGTATTGGGGGCCGGCTTGAAGCTTTCTTT. Its protein is CASIGGRLEAFF.

Only one count was recorded for this clone. The V gene is TRBV11-2, the J gene TRBJ2-7; D is undetermined. This CDR3 spans 12 amino acids. V was cut by 5 bases and J by 6 bases, with 11 bases left in between. Per the germline V gene, CDR1 is SGHAT and CDR2 is FQNNGV. The DNA for the CDR3 is TGTGCCAGCAGCCGTGGCCTAGGCGAGCAGTACTTC. Protein: CASSRGLGEQYF.

The CDR3 region is CASSYGGIAGTNEQFF. The CDR3 nucleotides read TGTGCCAGCAGTTACGGAGGAATAGCGGGTACGAATGAGCAGTTCTTC. The chain uses TRBV6-5 and TRBJ2-1; 7 positions match TRBD2. The V and J ends lost 2 bases and 7 bases, in that order; junction bases with no gene match: 11. Germline V gene sequence: CDR1 MNHEY, CDR2 SVGAGI. The CDR3 is 16 residues long.

V usage is TRBV29-1 and J usage is TRBJ1-2; D gene ambiguous. CDR3 length: 11 amino acids. V lost 4 bases and J 2 bases, leaving 5 bases between the germline ends. Germline CDR1 is SQVTM and CDR2 is ANQGSEA. DNA of the CDR3: TGCAGCGTTGGTTCGAACTATGGCTACACCTTC. As protein: CSVGSNYGYTF.

This chain links TRBV12-3 or TRBV12-4 with TRBJ1-4, with a tentative D call TRBD1 (5 bases). The ends were cut back, 6 bases at V and 5 bases at J, with 10 bases in the middle. CDR3 length equals 13 residues. The CDR3 DNA reads as TGTGCCAGCAGGCGGGGCCCCAATGAAAAACTGTTTTTT. It encodes CASRRGPNEKLFF.